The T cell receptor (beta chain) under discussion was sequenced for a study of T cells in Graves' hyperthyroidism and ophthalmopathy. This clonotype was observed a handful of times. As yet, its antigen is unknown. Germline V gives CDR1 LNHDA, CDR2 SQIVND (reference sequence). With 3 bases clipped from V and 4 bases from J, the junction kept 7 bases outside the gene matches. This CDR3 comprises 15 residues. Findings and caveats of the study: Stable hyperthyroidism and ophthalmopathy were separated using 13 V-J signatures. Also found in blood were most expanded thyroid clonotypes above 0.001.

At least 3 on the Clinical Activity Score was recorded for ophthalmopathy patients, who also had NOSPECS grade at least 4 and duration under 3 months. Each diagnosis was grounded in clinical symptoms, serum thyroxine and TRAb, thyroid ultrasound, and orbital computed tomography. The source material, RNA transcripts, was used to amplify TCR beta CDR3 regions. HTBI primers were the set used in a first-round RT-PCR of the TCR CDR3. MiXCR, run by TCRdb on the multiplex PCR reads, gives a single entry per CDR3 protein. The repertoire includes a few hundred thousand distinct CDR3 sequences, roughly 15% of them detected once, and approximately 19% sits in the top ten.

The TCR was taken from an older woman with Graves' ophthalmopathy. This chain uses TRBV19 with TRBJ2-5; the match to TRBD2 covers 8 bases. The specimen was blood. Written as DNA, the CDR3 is TGTGCCAGTAGTATCGTTTCGGGAGGGCCAGAGACCCAGTACTTC. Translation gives CASSIVSGGPETQYF.